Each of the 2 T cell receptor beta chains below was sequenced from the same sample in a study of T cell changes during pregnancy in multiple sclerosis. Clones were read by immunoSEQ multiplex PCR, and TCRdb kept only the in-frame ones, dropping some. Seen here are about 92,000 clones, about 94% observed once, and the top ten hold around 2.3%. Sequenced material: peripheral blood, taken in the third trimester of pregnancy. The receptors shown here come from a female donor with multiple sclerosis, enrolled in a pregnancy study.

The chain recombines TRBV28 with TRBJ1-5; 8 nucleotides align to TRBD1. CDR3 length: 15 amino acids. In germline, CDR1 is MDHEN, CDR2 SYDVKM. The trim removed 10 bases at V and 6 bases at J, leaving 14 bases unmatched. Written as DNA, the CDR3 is TGTGCCACCCTGGGGCAGGGGGCAGGCGTTCAGCCCCAGCATTTT. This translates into CATLGQGAGVQPQHF.

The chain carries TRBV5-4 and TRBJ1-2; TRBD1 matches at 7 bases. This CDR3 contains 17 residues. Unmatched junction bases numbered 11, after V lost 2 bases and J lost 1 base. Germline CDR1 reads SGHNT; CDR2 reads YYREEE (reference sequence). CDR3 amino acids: CASSFTGASIGNYGYTF. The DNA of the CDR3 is TGTGCCAGCAGCTTCACAGGGGCCAGTATTGGTAACTATGGCTACACCTTC.